Given below is one TCR beta chain in context. Its antigen is not yet known. No base quality information exists; no much larger clone differs at one position. This record belongs to a study of control samples from healthy donors and cancer patients (dated by TCRdb to the early 2020s). Preparation of the library involved the immunoSEQ multiplex PCR assay. The table comes from immuneACCESS by way of TCRdb, which keeps in-frame sequences with V and J called. Part of the clones is missing from these tables; in studies checked, under half for an unresolved V gene and the rest for unknown reasons. The sample table records about 110,000 clones; around nine tenths of these occur just once. Approximately 16% of the sample rests with the top ten. Sequenced: blood. The TCR sequence derives from a woman aged 45 to 65 in good health.

The CDR3 here reads CASSLTPTSGGGETQYF. In nucleotides, the sequence is TGTGCCAGCAGCCTCACCCCTACTAGCGGGGGTGGCGAGACCCAGTACTTC. The sequence is built from TRBV3-1 (or the pseudogene TRBV3-2) and TRBJ2-5; the junction holds 11 bases that match TRBD2. The germline V gene (reference sequence) gives CDR1 as LGHDT and CDR2 as YNNKEL. Counted from cysteine to phenylalanine, this CDR3 has 17 amino acids. Only the CDR3 region is kept as DNA, spanning 51 bases read in frame from base 1. Here V drops 4 bases and J drops 5 bases, and the junction holds 12 bases not matched to any gene.